Shown below are 13 T cell receptor beta chains from a single sample sequenced in a study of blood T cell repertoires in COVID-19. The table came from immunoSEQ multiplex PCR; TCRdb's copy has only in-frame clones and leaves some out. The table includes 250,000 or so clones, more than 75% detected once. What was sequenced was PBMCs or T cells enriched from blood (not recorded which). These receptors were collected from a woman aged 45-65 years who had been exposed to COVID-19.

The gene calls are TRBV6-5 and TRBJ1-6; D gene unclear. The V and J ends lost 7 bases and 7 bases respectively, with 11 bases between them. This CDR3 comprises 13 residues. The germline V gene has CDR1 MNHEY and CDR2 SVGAGI. This CDR3 reads CASTTLANSPLHF. The CDR3 DNA follows: TGTGCCAGCACAACCTTGGCCAATTCACCCCTCCACTTT.

The chain recombines TRBV7-2 with TRBJ1-2; maybe TRBD1 (6 bases). Between the trimmed V and J ends, which lost 7 bases and 4 bases, there was a span of 16 bases. Per germline, CDR1 SGHTA and CDR2 FQGNSA. This CDR3 contains 14 residues. The CDR3 reads CASTLGDTFYGYTF. The DNA for the CDR3 is TGTGCCAGCACCCTGGGGGACACCTTCTATGGCTACACCTTC.

V gene TRBV5-1 combines with J gene TRBJ1-6, with D tentatively TRBD1 (6 bases). Germline CDR1 reads SGHRS; CDR2 reads YFSETQ. The CDR3 length is 14 residues. Trimming removed 4 bases from V and 9 bases from J, with 14 bases in between. CDR3 nucleotides: TGCGCCAGCAGCGAGGGGGTTCATAGTTCACCCCTCCACTTT. Its protein is CASSEGVHSSPLHF.

The genes are TRBV3-1 (or the pseudogene TRBV3-2) and TRBJ2-7, with TRBD2 matching over 12 bases. The germline V gene encodes CDR1 LGHDT and CDR2 YNNKEL (reference sequence). The CDR3 extends over 18 amino acids. The ends lost 0 bases at V and 4 bases at J; junction bases unmatched: 10. The CDR3 region is CASSQEGLAGRHRYEQYF. The CDR3 nucleotides are TGTGCCAGCAGCCAAGAAGGACTAGCGGGGCGACATAGATACGAGCAGTACTTC.

The gene calls are TRBV10-3 and TRBJ2-2; D is uncertain. CDR1 and CDR2 from the germline V gene are ENHRY and SYGVKD. CDR3 length: 15 residues. V was pared by 5 bases and J by 7 bases, with 17 bases between. As DNA, the CDR3 is TGTGCCATCAGTTCCCTGGCGGTGGTCGGCGGGGAGCTGTTTTTT. Protein: CAISSLAVVGGELFF.

This chain connects TRBV24-1 to TRBJ2-3; 8 bases match TRBD1. CDR1 KGHDR and CDR2 SFDVKD come from the germline V gene. Trimming removed 3 bases from V and 4 bases from J; junction bases left unmatched: 8. The CDR3 contains 16 residues. CDR3 bases: TGTGCCACCAGTGATCCTGGGACAGGTAAATCAGATACGCAGTATTTT. It codes for CATSDPGTGKSDTQYF.

The V gene is TRBV10-2, the J gene TRBJ2-7, with a possible D match to TRBD1 (5 bases). The CDR3 length is 13 residues. In germline, CDR1 is WSHSY, CDR2 SAAADI. V was pared by 4 bases and J by 3 bases, with 10 bases between. CDR3 residues: CASSGAGFYEQYF. The CDR3 bases are TGCGCCAGCAGTGGCGCAGGGTTCTACGAGCAGTACTTC.

The chain carries TRBV2 and TRBJ2-3; 11 bases match TRBD2. V shed 3 bases, J shed 3 bases, and the junction held 5 bases outside the gene matches. The germline CDR1 and CDR2 sequences are SNHLY and FYNNEI. The CDR3 length is 16 residues. The CDR3 sequence: CASSDLAGGRTDTQYF. The CDR3 nucleotides are TGTGCCAGCAGTGACCTAGCGGGGGGCCGGACAGATACGCAGTATTTT. Using reference TRBV2 and TRBJ2-3 for the parts outside the CDR3, the full variable domain is EPEVTQTPSHQVTQMGQEVILRCVPISNHLYFYWYRQILGQKVEFLVSFYNNEISEKSEIFDDQFSVERPDGSNFTLKIRSTKLEDSAMYFCASSDLAGGRTDTQYFGPGTRLTVL.

The V call is TRBV3-1 (or the pseudogene TRBV3-2), the J call TRBJ1-1; D is undetermined. The V gene lost 3 bases and the J gene lost 1 base, with 18 bases spanning the gap. Germline loops: CDR1 LGHDT, CDR2 YNNKEL (reference sequence). The CDR3 extends over 17 amino acids. The CDR3 spells CASSQLPSIQQNTEAFF. CDR3 bases: TGTGCCAGCAGCCAGTTGCCCTCTATACAGCAGAACACTGAAGCTTTCTTT.

The J gene is TRBJ2-7, the V gene TRBV5-4; D may be TRBD2 (5 bases). V was clipped by 0 bases and J by 2 bases, with 15 bases between them. CDR1 is SGHNT and CDR2 is YYREEE in the germline V gene (reference sequence). The CDR3 consists of 16 residues. CDR3 region: CASSLVRGPSPYEQYF. CDR3 DNA: TGTGCCAGCAGCTTGGTGAGAGGCCCTAGCCCCTACGAGCAGTACTTC.

Comments on this clone: A read error may account for a junction end that differs from germline. The chain combines TRBV29-1 with TRBJ2-3, with D tentatively TRBD1 (6 bases). CDR3 size: 11 residues. CDR1 is SQVTM and CDR2 is ANQGSEA in the germline V gene. CDR3 DNA sequence: TGCAGCGTTGAGGCGACAGGTACGCAGTATTTT. Its translation is CSVEATGTQYF.

The CDR3 reads CASSRPRRTGAPYEQYF. The CDR3 DNA sequence: TGTGCCAGCAGTCGCCCGCGCCGGACAGGGGCCCCCTACGAGCAGTACTTC. The chain links TRBV28 to TRBJ2-7; 9 bases are a match to TRBD1. This CDR3 contains 17 residues. CDR1 MDHEN and CDR2 SYDVKM come from the germline V gene. V dropped 5 bases and J dropped 2; count of bases not matched to a gene: 13.

The chain recombines TRBV2 with TRBJ2-2, with D possibly matching TRBD2 (7 bases). Germline CDR1 and CDR2: SNHLY and FYNNEI. The CDR3 spans 19 residues. V lost 0 bases and J 1 base, leaving 18 bases between the germline ends. This CDR3 is CASSEARGAGALNTGELFF. CDR3 nucleotides: TGTGCCAGCAGTGAAGCTAGGGGCGCGGGGGCCTTGAACACCGGGGAGCTGTTTTTT.